This TCR beta chain was captured in a study of T cells in Graves' hyperthyroidism and ophthalmopathy. Germline V lookup: CDR1 SQVTM, CDR2 ANQGSEA. The CDR3 consists of 13 residues. V was clipped by 5 bases and J by 4 bases, with 14 bases between them. This clonotype showed up just a few times. The investigators amplified TCR beta CDR3 regions from RNA transcripts. In the first-round RT-PCR of the TCR CDR3, the HTBI primer set was used. TCRdb called the multiplex PCR reads again in MiXCR, with one record for every CDR3 protein. The sample holds roughly 700,000 distinct CDR3 sequences, 14% seen once. The receptor's source is a woman between 18 and 30 years old with Graves' hyperthyroidism. What was sequenced was blood. This sequence joins TRBV29-1 and TRBJ1-2; D unresolved. The CDR3 is CSVTNPKSYGYTF. In nucleotides, the CDR3 is TGCAGCGTTACGAACCCTAAGAGCTATGGCTACACCTTC. Full variable domain (outside the CDR3, taken from reference TRBV29-1 and TRBJ1-2): SAVISQKPSRDICQRGTSLTIQCQVDSQVTMMFWYRQQPGQSLTLIATANQGSEATYESGFVIDKFPISRPNLTFSTLTVSNMSPEDSSIYLCSVTNPKSYGYTFGSGTRLTVV.